This entry lists 13 T cell receptor beta chains sequenced from one sample in a study of OX40 agonist ivuxolimab in advanced cancers. Measured with immunoSEQ multiplex PCR; TCRdb has only the in-frame clones, and not every one. The table has 75,000 to 100,000 clones, 70% to 90% seen once; the top ten hold less than 12%. The sample was CD4+ or CD8+ T cells sorted from blood, taken in a trial of the OX40 agonist ivuxolimab. The receptor source for this set is an adult with an advanced solid tumor such as melanoma, head and neck, liver or kidney cancer.

The chain employs TRBV2 and TRBJ2-5; 9 bases are a match to TRBD2. CDR3 length equals 15 residues. The V gene end was trimmed by 3 bases and the J gene end by 5 bases; junction bases not matched to a gene: 7. CDR1 SNHLY and CDR2 FYNNEI come from the germline V gene. CDR3 protein: CASSDELAGVETQYF. CDR3 nucleotide sequence: TGTGCCAGCAGTGATGAGTTAGCGGGGGTTGAGACCCAGTACTTC. The whole variable domain, filled in from reference TRBV2 and TRBJ2-5, reads EPEVTQTPSHQVTQMGQEVILRCVPISNHLYFYWYRQILGQKVEFLVSFYNNEISEKSEIFDDQFSVERPDGSNFTLKIRSTKLEDSAMYFCASSDELAGVETQYFGPGTRLLVL.

The chain has TRBV19 and TRBJ2-7, with a tentative D call TRBD1 (7 bases). From germline, CDR1 is LNHDA and CDR2 SQIVND (reference sequence). Trimming shortened V by 2 bases and J by 4 bases, and 12 bases separated the two germline ends. There are 14 residues in the CDR3. The CDR3 reads CASSIRTGGYEQYF. The CDR3 DNA sequence: TGTGCCAGTAGTATAAGGACAGGAGGGTACGAGCAGTACTTC.

As DNA, the CDR3 is TGTGCCAGCAGCCTCGCCGGGTCGACCTACGAGCAGTACTTC. Its translation is CASSLAGSTYEQYF. The chain uses TRBV7-2 and TRBJ2-7, with D hard to call. Trimming took 5 bases from V and 2 from J, leaving 13 bases between them. The CDR3 is 14 amino acids. Germline assignment: CDR1 SGHTA and CDR2 FQGNSA.

This chain uses TRBV27 with TRBJ2-3, with a possible D match to TRBD2 (5 bases). The CDR3 spans 17 residues. V was shortened by 1 base and J by 2 bases, with 16 bases between the two germline ends. Germline CDR1 MNHEY, CDR2 SMNVEV (reference sequence). CDR3 in amino acids: CASSLFDSRRYTDTQYF. The CDR3 DNA reads TGTGCCAGCAGTTTATTTGACTCGCGGAGGTACACAGATACGCAGTATTTT.

This chain joins TRBV19 and TRBJ1-5, with 9 bases that match TRBD1. This CDR3 is built from 16 residues. From germline, CDR1 is LNHDA and CDR2 SQIVND (reference sequence). The CDR3 bases are TGTGCTTGTTTAGCCCCGGACAGGGGAAGCAATCAGCCCCAGCATTTT. It encodes CACLAPDRGSNQPQHF.

This chain uses TRBV6-6 with TRBJ2-7; possibly TRBD1 or TRBD2 for D (5 bases each). V was shortened by 3 bases and J by 2 bases, with 11 bases between the two germline ends. Germline CDR1 and CDR2: MNHNY and SVGAGI (reference sequence). The CDR3 contains 14 residues. The CDR3 sequence is CASSYGQGAYEQYF. The CDR3 bases are TGTGCCAGCAGTTATGGGCAGGGAGCCTACGAGCAGTACTTC.

V is TRBV19 and J is TRBJ1-2, with 11 bases fitting TRBD1. This CDR3 has 16 amino acids. Losses at the gene ends were 3 bases for V and 5 bases for J; bases not matched to a gene: 8. From germline, CDR1 is LNHDA and CDR2 SQIVND (reference sequence). CDR3 sequence: CASSIPVGTGGYGYTF. The CDR3 region has the DNA TGTGCCAGTAGTATCCCAGTCGGGACAGGGGGATATGGCTACACCTTC.

The V and J genes are TRBV7-9 and TRBJ1-1, with no clear D. Deletions cut 3 bases from V and 8 bases from J, with 7 bases between. The CDR3 covers 11 residues. Germline CDR1 SEHNR, CDR2 FQNEAQ (reference sequence). The CDR3 protein is CASSLSGEAFF. CDR3 nucleotide sequence: TGTGCCAGCAGCTTGTCCGGGGAAGCTTTCTTT. Full variable domain (remainder filled in from reference TRBV7-9 and TRBJ1-1): DTGVSQNPRHKITKRGQNVTFRCDPISEHNRLYWYRQTLGQGPEFLTYFQNEAQLEKSRLLSDRFSAERPKGSFSTLEIQRTEQGDSAMYLCASSLSGEAFFGQGTRLTVV.

The V call is TRBV4-1, the J call TRBJ2-2, with D hard to call. Germline lookup yields CDR1 MGHRA and CDR2 YSYEKL. Trimming removed 0 bases at V and 3 bases at J, with 5 bases between. The CDR3 is 14 residues long. The CDR3 DNA reads TGCGCCAGCAGCCAAGAGAAGTACACCGGGGAGCTGTTTTTT. Residues: CASSQEKYTGELFF.

V gene TRBV5-1 combines with J gene TRBJ2-1; D is undetermined. This CDR3 is 13 amino acids long. The V and J ends lost 0 bases and 4 bases respectively, with 5 bases between them. CDR1 and CDR2 from the germline V gene are SGHRS and YFSETQ. In nucleotides, the CDR3 is TGCGCCAGCAGCTTGGTGTTATACAATGAGCAGTTCTTC. Residues: CASSLVLYNEQFF.

The genes are TRBV7-9 and TRBJ2-3; D uncertain. V lost 2 bases and J lost 4, with 1 base in between. CDR1 and CDR2 (germline): SEHNR, FQNEAQ (reference sequence). The CDR3 spans 11 residues. CDR3 coding DNA: TGTGCCAGCAGCTTATCAGATACGCAGTATTTT. It specifies CASSLSDTQYF.

This clone was picked up a small number of times. The rearrangement links TRBV10-1 to TRBJ2-7; D call uncertain. Trimming cost V 3 bases and J 5 bases, with 5 bases left between them. The CDR3 is 11 residues long. Germline CDR1 and CDR2: WNHNN and SYGVQD (reference sequence). The CDR3 coding sequence is TGCGCCAGCAGTGACGGAGACGAGCAGTACTTC. It specifies CASSDGDEQYF.

This rearrangement joins TRBV7-9 to TRBJ2-7; 8 bases agree with TRBD2. The CDR3 has 16 amino acids. V lost 1 base and J lost 4; bases outside the gene matches: 9. Germline CDR1 SEHNR, CDR2 FQNEAQ (reference sequence). Here the CDR3 reads CASSLVIISGSYEQYF. The CDR3 DNA follows: TGTGCCAGCAGCTTAGTTATTATCAGCGGGAGTTACGAGCAGTACTTC.